These 21 T cell receptor beta chains were sequenced from one sample in a study of T cell responses to AZD1222 COVID-19 vaccine. Sequenced by immunoSEQ multiplex PCR; TCRdb stores in-frame clones only, minus some. The sample holds 95,000 to 110,000 clones, roughly 85% seen once. Here the sequenced sample was peripheral blood, taken 28 days after the second AZD1222 dose. The receptors were sampled from an adult who received the AZD1222 COVID-19 vaccine.

CDR3 amino acids: CASSYRTSGGADEQFF. CDR3 nucleotide sequence: TGTGCCAGCAGTTACCGGACTAGCGGGGGGGCCGATGAGCAGTTCTTC. The chain is built from TRBV6-5 and TRBJ2-1; 15 nucleotides line up with TRBD2. Germline V gene lookup returns CDR1 MNHEY and CDR2 SVGAGI. The CDR3 totals 16 residues. V was clipped by 2 bases and J by 8 bases; unmatched bases: 4.

The V call is TRBV7-2, the J call TRBJ2-7; D not certain. This CDR3 is 13 amino acids long. V was pared by 3 bases and J by 3 bases, with 9 bases between. CDR1 SGHTA and CDR2 FQGNSA come from the germline V gene. CDR3 in amino acids: CASSLGRSYEQYF. The CDR3 DNA is TGTGCCAGCAGCTTGGGCAGAAGCTACGAGCAGTACTTC. Supplemented by reference TRBV7-2 and TRBJ2-7, the full variable domain reads GAGVSQSPSNKVTEKGKDVELRCDPISGHTALYWYRQSLGQGLEFLIYFQGNSAPDKSGLPSDRFSAERTGGSVSTLTIQRTQQEDSAVYLCASSLGRSYEQYFGPGTRLTVT.

The chain employs TRBV7-9 and TRBJ2-1, with D uncertain. Germline-derived CDR1 and CDR2 are SEHNR and FQNEAQ (reference sequence). There are 11 residues in the CDR3. With 5 bases removed from V and 10 bases from J, the gap between germline ends came to 9 bases. The CDR3 here is CASSPGLEQFF. The DNA of the CDR3 is TGTGCCAGCAGCCCCGGCTTGGAGCAGTTCTTC.

This clone occurred once. J is TRBJ2-5 and V is TRBV19; the D call may be TRBD1 or TRBD2 (5 bases each). Germline CDR1 and CDR2: LNHDA and SQIVND (reference sequence). The CDR3 is 15 amino acids. Trimming shortened V by 3 bases and J by 4 bases, and 15 bases separated the two germline ends. The CDR3 spells CASSIGTPRGETQYF. CDR3 sequence (DNA): TGTGCCAGTAGTATCGGGACCCCACGGGGAGAGACCCAGTACTTC. Looking up the rest from reference TRBV19 and TRBJ2-5 gives the full variable domain: DGGITQSPKYLFRKEGQNVTLSCEQNLNHDAMYWYRQDPGQGLRLIYYSQIVNDFQKGDIAEGYSVSREKKESFPLTVTSAQKNPTAFYLCASSIGTPRGETQYFGPGTRLLVL.

Comment on this clone: Other DNA sequences in the same sample also yield this CDR3. The chain carries TRBV19 and TRBJ2-7; 10 bases match TRBD1. CDR1 and CDR2 from the germline V gene are LNHDA and SQIVND (reference sequence). After removal of 5 bases from V and 4 bases from J, the junction contained 5 bases not matched to a gene. The CDR3 is made up of 14 amino acids. CDR3 coding DNA: TGTGCCAGTAGTCCGACAGGGGGCACGTACGAGCAGTACTTC. This translates into CASSPTGGTYEQYF.

The genes are TRBV19 and TRBJ1-3, with 7 bases aligning to TRBD1. J gave up 5 bases and V 5 bases, and 6 bases lay outside the gene matches. CDR3 length: 14 amino acids. Germline V gives CDR1 LNHDA, CDR2 SQIVND (reference sequence). The CDR3 sequence: CASSLGTVRNTIYF. DNA of the CDR3: TGTGCCAGTAGTCTCGGGACAGTCAGAAACACCATATATTTT. The whole variable domain, filled in from reference TRBV19 and TRBJ1-3, reads DGGITQSPKYLFRKEGQNVTLSCEQNLNHDAMYWYRQDPGQGLRLIYYSQIVNDFQKGDIAEGYSVSREKKESFPLTVTSAQKNPTAFYLCASSLGTVRNTIYFGEGSWLTVV.

The chain combines TRBV6-4 with TRBJ2-2; no clear D. Deletions cut 3 bases from V and 0 bases from J, with 2 bases between. CDR3 length: 13 residues. Germline V gene lookup returns CDR1 MRHNA and CDR2 SNTAGT. The CDR3: CASSEANTGELFF. CDR3 in DNA: TGTGCCAGCAGTGAAGCGAACACCGGGGAGCTGTTTTTT.

This clone was observed a single time. The chain recombines TRBV12-5 with TRBJ1-5; no definite D call. This CDR3 has 13 amino acids. The germline CDR1 and CDR2 sequences are LGHNT and FRNRAP. The ends were cut back, 3 bases at V and 4 bases at J, with 7 bases in the middle. This chain's CDR3 is CASGLTPNQPQHF. CDR3 sequence (DNA): TGTGCTAGTGGTTTAACCCCAAATCAGCCCCAGCATTTT.

The J gene is TRBJ1-1, the V gene TRBV11-2; D is perhaps TRBD1 (5 bases). V lost 5 bases, J lost 1 base, and 8 bases lay in between. The CDR3 sequence is 13 residues long. Germline V gives CDR1 SGHAT, CDR2 FQNNGV. CDR3 nucleotide sequence: TGTGCCAGCAGCCAGACAGCGAACACTGAAGCTTTCTTT. Amino acids: CASSQTANTEAFF.

This sequence joins TRBV27 and TRBJ2-3; D perhaps matches TRBD1 (6 bases). The CDR3 runs to 16 residues. The germline gives CDR1 MNHEY, CDR2 SMNVEV (reference sequence). V lost 0 bases to trimming and J lost 5 bases, with 15 bases between them. The DNA for the CDR3 is TGTGCCAGCAGTTTATCGGTGGCAGGGGAGCGAGATACGCAGTATTTT. Its translation is CASSLSVAGERDTQYF.

The genes are TRBV5-4 and TRBJ1-1, with 7 bases fitting TRBD1. The germline V gene has CDR1 SGHNT and CDR2 YYREEE (reference sequence). Trimming cost V 2 bases and J 5 bases; bases outside gene matches: 18. This CDR3 spans 18 amino acids. CDR3 loop: CASSFGTSRTGSRTEAFF. For the CDR3, the DNA is TGTGCCAGCAGCTTTGGTACCTCCCGGACAGGATCGAGGACTGAAGCTTTCTTT.

This chain uses TRBV14 with TRBJ2-3; the D is unclear. The CDR3 consists of 11 residues. Germline CDR1 reads SGHDN; CDR2 reads FVKESK. Deletions cut 4 bases from V and 5 bases from J, with 4 bases between. This CDR3 is CASSRLDTQYF. CDR3 in DNA: TGTGCCAGCAGCCGTTTAGATACGCAGTATTTT. The full variable domain, with the rest looked up from reference TRBV14 and TRBJ2-3, is EAGVTQFPSHSVIEKGQTVTLRCDPISGHDNLYWYRRVMGKEIKFLLHFVKESKQDESGMPNNRFLAERTGGTYSTLKVQPAELEDSGVYFCASSRLDTQYFGPGTRLTVL.

V gene TRBV10-1 combines with J gene TRBJ2-7, with 9 bases identical to TRBD1. Trimming cost V 9 bases and J 2 bases; bases outside gene matches: 8. Per the germline V gene, CDR1 is WNHNN and CDR2 is SYGVQD (reference sequence). CDR3 size: 14 residues. CDR3 residues: CASSQGAVAYEQYF. CDR3 coding DNA: TGCGCCAGTTCACAGGGGGCAGTCGCCTACGAGCAGTACTTC.

The CDR3 region is CATEQGFYEQYF. The CDR3 coding sequence is TGTGCCACAGAACAGGGTTTCTACGAGCAGTACTTC. The chain couples TRBV28 to TRBJ2-7, with a possible D match to TRBD1 (6 bases). CDR1 is MDHEN, CDR2 SYDVKM, per germline. The CDR3 has 12 amino acids. The V end was cut by 10 bases, the J end by 3 bases, with 13 bases between. The whole variable domain, filled in from reference TRBV28 and TRBJ2-7, reads DVKVTQSSRYLVKRTGEKVFLECVQDMDHENMFWYRQDPGLGLRLIYFSYDVKMKEKGDIPEGYSVSREKKERFSLILESASTNQTSMYLCATEQGFYEQYFGPGTRLTVT.

This clone was observed once. The chain employs TRBV2 and TRBJ2-3; possibly TRBD1 or TRBD2 for D (5 bases each). V shed 6 bases and J shed 2 bases, with 18 bases lying between them. Looked up from germline, CDR1 is SNHLY and CDR2 is FYNNEI. This CDR3 has 16 residues. CDR3 in DNA: TGTGCCAGCAGGGGTATTAACCGGGGACCCACAGATACGCAGTATTTT. This codes for CASRGINRGPTDTQYF.

The CDR3 DNA reads as TGCGCCAGCAGCCAAGTCGGGACACCTTCCTACGAGCAGTACTTC. Encoded protein: CASSQVGTPSYEQYF. The chain recombines TRBV4-1 with TRBJ2-7; tentatively, D is TRBD1 (6 bases). Germline V CDR1 and CDR2: MGHRA, YSYEKL. Trimming stripped 1 base from V and 1 base from J, with 11 bases between. The CDR3 consists of 15 residues.

This chain uses TRBV5-1 with TRBJ1-2, with 9 bases lining up with TRBD1. The CDR3 length is 17 residues. Germline V gives CDR1 SGHRS, CDR2 YFSETQ. V gave up 4 bases and J gave up 4 bases; unmatched junction bases: 14. CDR3 DNA sequence: TGCGCCAGCAGCCCGGGAAGAGGGGGACAGGGAACCTATGGCTACACCTTC. It specifies CASSPGRGGQGTYGYTF.

V and J are TRBV6-5 and TRBJ2-3, with 16 bases fitting TRBD2. In germline, CDR1 is MNHEY, CDR2 SVGAGI. V was pared by 9 bases and J by 3 bases, with 3 bases of the junction left unmatched. This CDR3 region has 15 residues. The CDR3 protein is CARGLAGGRTDTQYF. The CDR3 DNA reads as TGTGCCAGGGGACTAGCGGGGGGGCGGACAGATACGCAGTATTTT.

The chain employs TRBV5-4 and TRBJ1-4; D is perhaps TRBD1 (6 bases). There are 14 residues in the CDR3. Germline loops: CDR1 SGHNT, CDR2 YYREEE (reference sequence). The V end was cut by 4 bases, the J end by 5 bases, with 12 bases between. The CDR3, as DNA: TGTGCCAGCAGCCGGGACACGTTAAATGAAAAACTGTTTTTT. Amino acid sequence: CASSRDTLNEKLFF.

V gene TRBV4-3 combines with J gene TRBJ1-5; D may be TRBD1 (6 bases). The CDR3 contains 15 residues. Trimming took 0 bases from V and 4 from J, leaving 10 bases between them. The germline V gene encodes CDR1 LGHNA and CDR2 YSLEER. CDR3 DNA sequence: TGCGCCAGCAGCCAAGAGTCTGGGACAAATCAGCCCCAGCATTTT. Amino acids: CASSQESGTNQPQHF.

This clone occurred a few times. The chain has TRBV3-1 (or the pseudogene TRBV3-2) and TRBJ1-1, with 8 bases that match TRBD1. CDR3 length: 14 amino acids. In germline, CDR1 is LGHDT, CDR2 YNNKEL (reference sequence). The trim removed 4 bases at V and 5 bases at J, leaving 6 bases unmatched. For the CDR3, the DNA is TGTGCCAGCAGCCTATTAGACAGGGGAACTGAAGCTTTCTTT. It codes for CASSLLDRGTEAFF.